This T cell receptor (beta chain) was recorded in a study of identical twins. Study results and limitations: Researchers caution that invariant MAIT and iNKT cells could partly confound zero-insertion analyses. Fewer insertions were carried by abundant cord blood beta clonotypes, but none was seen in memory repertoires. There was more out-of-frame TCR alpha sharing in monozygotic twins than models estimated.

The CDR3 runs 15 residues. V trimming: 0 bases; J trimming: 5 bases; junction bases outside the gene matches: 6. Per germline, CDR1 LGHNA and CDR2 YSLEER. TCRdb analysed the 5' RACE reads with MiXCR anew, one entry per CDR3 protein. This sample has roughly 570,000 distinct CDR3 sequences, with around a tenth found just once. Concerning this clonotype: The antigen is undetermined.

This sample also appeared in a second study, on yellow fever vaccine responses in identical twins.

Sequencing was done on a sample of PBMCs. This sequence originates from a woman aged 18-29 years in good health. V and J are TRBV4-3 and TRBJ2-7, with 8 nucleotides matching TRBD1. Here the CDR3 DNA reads TGCGCCAGCAGCCAAGATGAGGACAGGGCGAACGAGCAGTACTTC. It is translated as CASSQDEDRANEQYF.